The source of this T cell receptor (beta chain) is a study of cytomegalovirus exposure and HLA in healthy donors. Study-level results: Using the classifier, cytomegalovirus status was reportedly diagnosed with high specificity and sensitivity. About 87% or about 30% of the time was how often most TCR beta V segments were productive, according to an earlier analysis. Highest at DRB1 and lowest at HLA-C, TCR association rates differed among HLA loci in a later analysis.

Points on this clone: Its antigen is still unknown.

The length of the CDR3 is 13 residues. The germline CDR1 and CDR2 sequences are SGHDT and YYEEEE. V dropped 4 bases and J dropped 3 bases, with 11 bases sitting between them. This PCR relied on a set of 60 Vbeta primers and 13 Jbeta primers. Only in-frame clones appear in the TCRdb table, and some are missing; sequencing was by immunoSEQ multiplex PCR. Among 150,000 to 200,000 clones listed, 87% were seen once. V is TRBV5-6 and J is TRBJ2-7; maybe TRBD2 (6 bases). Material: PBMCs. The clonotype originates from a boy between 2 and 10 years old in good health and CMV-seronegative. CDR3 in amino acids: CASSTGGGYEQYF. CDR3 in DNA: TGTGCCAGCAGCACCGGGGGAGGCTACGAGCAGTACTTC. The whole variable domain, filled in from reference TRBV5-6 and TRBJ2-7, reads DAGVTQSPTHLIKTRGQQVTLRCSPKSGHDTVSWYQQALGQGPQFIFQYYEEEERQRGNFPDRFSGHQFPNYSSELNVNALLLGDSALYLCASSTGGGYEQYFGPGTRLTVT.